Listed below are T cell receptor beta chains from one sample, sequenced in a study of blood T cell repertoires in COVID-19. Some clones are missing from TCRdb's copy, which holds only in-frame ones; the method was immunoSEQ multiplex PCR. Here the sample spans 97,000 or so clones, 70% to 85% being singletons. The sequenced sample consisted of peripheral blood. Every receptor here comes from a man aged 65 to 79 with active or convalescent COVID-19. The CDR3 runs from the conserved cysteine through the conserved F or W. The D gene is left open where the match is weak. Some rows mark clone size as missing; the rest say once, few, many or name a class of expanded clone.

j_gene | d_gene | v_gene | abundance | CDR3aa | CDR3nt
TRBJ2-5 | TRBD2 | TRBV19 | - | CASSPRGVNQETQYF | TGTGCCAGTAGTCCCCGGGGGGTTAACCAAGAGACCCAGTACTTC
TRBJ2-6 | TRBD1 | TRBV7-6 | - | CASSSTRTGSGANVLTF | TGTGCCAGCAGCTCGACCCGGACAGGGTCTGGGGCCAACGTCCTGACTTTC
TRBJ1-1 | TRBD1 | TRBV2 | - | CASSERQGAGTEAFF | TGTGCCAGCAGTGAAAGACAGGGGGCTGGCACTGAAGCTTTCTTT
TRBJ1-1 | - | TRBV9 | - | CASSVAETLNTEAFF | TGTGCCAGCAGCGTAGCCGAGACATTGAACACTGAAGCTTTCTTT
TRBJ2-5 | TRBD2 | TRBV13 | - | CASSLAASGAKETQYF | TGTGCCAGCAGCTTAGCGGCTAGCGGGGCGAAAGAGACCCAGTACTTC
TRBJ1-4 | - | TRBV18 | - | CASSPSTGANEKLFF | TGTGCCAGCTCACCCTCGACGGGGGCTAATGAAAAACTGTTTTTT
TRBJ1-5 | - | TRBV30 | - | CAWSDDSWQPQHF | TGTGCCTGGAGCGACGACAGTTGGCAGCCCCAGCATTTT
TRBJ2-1 | TRBD1 | TRBV5-1 | - | CASKRGGRTSYNEQFF | TGCGCCAGCAAAAGAGGGGGCAGGACTTCCTACAATGAGCAGTTCTTC
TRBJ2-7 | TRBD1 | TRBV5-1 | - | CASSGGQGYSAYEQYF | TGCGCCAGCAGCGGGGGACAGGGGTATTCGGCCTACGAGCAGTACTTC
TRBJ1-2 | TRBD1 | TRBV12-3/TRBV12-4 | - | CASSSGGGYTF | TGTGCCAGCAGTTCAGGGGGAGGCTACACCTTC
TRBJ1-2 | - | TRBV9 | - | CASSVQSANYGYTF | TGTGCCAGCAGCGTCCAGAGCGCTAACTATGGCTACACCTTC
TRBJ2-1 | - | TRBV28 | - | CASSLRQGLGSFYNEQFF | TGTGCCAGCAGTTTACGGCAGGGGTTAGGCTCTTTCTACAATGAGCAGTTCTTC
TRBJ2-5 | - | TRBV5-4 | - | CASSLAVAQETQYF | TGTGCCAGCAGCTTGGCCGTGGCCCAAGAGACCCAGTACTTC
TRBJ2-1 | TRBD2 | TRBV4-3 | - | CASSQDEGLAGGNEQFF | TGCGCCAGCAGCCAAGATGAAGGACTAGCGGGGGGCAATGAGCAGTTCTTC
TRBJ1-6 | - | TRBV27 | - | CASGSHGQDNSPLHF | TGTGCCAGCGGGTCCCACGGACAAGATAATTCACCCCTCCACTTT
TRBJ2-1 | TRBD2 | TRBV2 | - | CASSDPSGGGTYNEQFF | TGTGCCAGCAGTGACCCTAGCGGGGGGGGAACCTACAATGAGCAGTTCTTC
TRBJ1-6 | - | TRBV12-3/TRBV12-4 | - | CASSPGISPLHF | TGTGCCAGCAGTCCCGGGATTTCACCCCTCCACTTT
TRBJ1-5 | - | TRBV4-1 | - | CASSQDLAGRNQPQHF | TGCGCCAGCAGCCAAGATCTGGCAGGGCGCAATCAGCCCCAGCATTTT
TRBJ2-7 | - | TRBV15 | few | CATSRDRSAGEQYF | TGTGCCACCAGCAGAGATCGCTCCGCCGGCGAGCAGTACTTC
TRBJ1-2 | TRBD1 | TRBV5-8 | - | CASSPGLRGNYGYTF | TGTGCCAGCAGCCCAGGACTCAGGGGGAACTATGGCTACACCTTC
TRBJ1-1 | TRBD1 | TRBV7-8 | - | CASSAGTGGLNTEAFF | TGTGCCAGCAGCGCCGGGACAGGGGGCTTGAACACTGAAGCTTTCTTT
TRBJ1-5 | TRBD1 | TRBV7-2 | - | CASRLTGLGNQPQHF | TGTGCCAGCAGACTGACAGGGTTGGGCAATCAGCCCCAGCATTTT
TRBJ1-6 | - | TRBV6-5 | - | CASSYSNQANSPLHF | TGTGCCAGCAGTTACTCGAACCAGGCGAATTCACCCCTCCACTTT
TRBJ1-2 | - | TRBV4-1 | - | CASSRNEQGWGGYTF | TGCGCCAGCAGCCGGAATGAACAGGGTTGGGGCGGCTACACCTTC
TRBJ2-3 | - | TRBV18 | - | CASSSRTDTQYF | TGTGCCAGCTCATCCCGTACAGATACGCAGTATTTT
TRBJ2-7 | - | TRBV11-2 | - | CASSLGATGSKQYF | TGTGCCAGCAGCTTAGGGGCCACAGGGTCCAAGCAGTACTTC
TRBJ2-7 | - | TRBV29-1 | - | CSVEDAPGALREQYF | TGCAGCGTTGAAGACGCGCCGGGAGCTCTTCGCGAGCAGTACTTC
TRBJ2-3 | - | TRBV4-1 | - | CASSQDPTDTDTQYF | TGCGCCAGCAGCCAAGATCCTACAGACACAGATACGCAGTATTTT
TRBJ1-5 | TRBD1 | TRBV30 | - | CAWGSRDRVSQPQHF | TGTGCCTGGGGCAGTCGGGACAGGGTATCTCAGCCCCAGCATTTT
TRBJ2-5 | TRBD1 | TRBV24-1 | - | CATSDPGQGGKETQYF | TGTGCCACCAGTGATCCGGGACAGGGGGGGAAAGAGACCCAGTACTTC
TRBJ2-7 | - | TRBV11-3 | - | CASSLDRVSYEQYF | TGTGCCAGCAGCTTAGACAGGGTCTCCTACGAGCAGTACTTC
TRBJ1-1 | - | TRBV6-5 | - | CASSSAGTEAFF | TGTGCCAGCAGTTCCGCAGGCACTGAAGCTTTCTTT
TRBJ2-2 | TRBD1 | TRBV7-2 | - | CASRPRGQGLAGELFF | TGTGCCAGCAGACCCAGGGGACAGGGGTTGGCCGGGGAGCTGTTTTTT
TRBJ2-5 | TRBD2 | TRBV7-9 | - | CASSSGTGAGTSGSETQYF | TGTGCCAGCAGCTCCGGGACAGGGGCCGGGACTAGCGGGTCGGAGACCCAGTACTTC
TRBJ1-2 | TRBD1 | TRBV27 | - | CASSLSGQVVNYGYTF | TGTGCCAGCAGTTTATCGGGACAGGTGGTTAACTATGGCTACACCTTC
TRBJ2-2 | TRBD1 | TRBV6-5 | - | CASTPGGTGTGELFF | TGTGCCAGTACCCCAGGGGGCACTGGAACCGGGGAGCTGTTTTTT
TRBJ2-1 | - | TRBV19 | - | CASSSRRGSANEQFF | TGTGCCAGTAGTTCTCGCAGGGGTTCCGCCAATGAGCAGTTCTTC
TRBJ2-2 | TRBD1 | TRBV6-5 | - | CASSPRGSTGELFF | TGTGCCAGCAGTCCCAGGGGGAGCACCGGGGAGCTGTTTTTT
TRBJ2-5 | - | TRBV21-1 | - | CASSKNGTGGAEEETQYF | TGTGCCAGCAGCAAAAATGGGACAGGGGGCGCGGAGGAAGAGACCCAGTACTTC
TRBJ1-1 | TRBD1 | TRBV11-2 | once | CASSFKLPRGWGKVEAFF | TGTGCCAGCAGCTTTAAGTTGCCCAGGGGGTGGGGGAAAGTTGAAGCTTTCTTT
TRBJ2-5 | - | TRBV7-8 | - | CASTTGEETQYF | TGTGCCAGCACAACCGGGGAAGAGACCCAGTACTTC